This T cell receptor (beta chain) was recorded in a study of T cell repertoires in cytomegalovirus infection. Turning to the study itself: A matching HLA type, together with CMV infection, was signaled by public TCR beta signatures.

TCRdb re-called the reads through MiXCR, storing one row per CDR3 protein. Of hundreds of thousands of distinct CDR3 sequences listed, around 35% were seen once; the top ten hold 18%. As regards this clonotype: Its antigen is not known.

This sample comprised cultured PBMCs, obtained from culture after CMV antigen stimulation. The sequence was obtained from a human donor in good health (CMV status not recorded). Some clones in this sample may be carry-over from other donors' samples.

The CDR3 DNA reads as TGTGCCAGCAGCCAAACCGGGACTAGCGGGAGATTGAGGAACAATGAGCAGTTCTTC. Its protein product is CASSQTGTSGRLRNNEQFF. The chain joins TRBV3-1 to TRBJ2-1; 14 bases fit TRBD2. This CDR3 is built from 19 residues. Germline CDR1 LGHDT, CDR2 YNNKEL (reference sequence). Trimming at V came to 2 bases and at J to 5 bases, leaving 11 bases not matched to a gene.